A selection of T cell receptor beta chains follows, all from one sample in a study of cytomegalovirus exposure and HLA in healthy donors. Sequencing was performed with immunoSEQ multiplex PCR; in TCRdb, only in-frame clones are kept and a portion is missing. The sample totals about 110,000 clones. The sequenced sample was PBMCs. The receptors were sampled from a man aged 50-60 years in good health and CMV-seronegative. The CDR3 runs from the conserved cysteine through the conserved F or W. The D gene is left open where the match is weak.

V: TRBV20-1
J: TRBJ2-7
length: 11
D: NA
DNA: TGCAGTGCTAGCGGTTCCTACGAGCAGTACTTC
CDR3: CSASGSYEQYF

V: TRBV27
J: TRBJ2-7
length: 15
D: NA
DNA: TGTGCCAGCAGTTTGGCGGACAGATTCTCCTACGAGCAGTACTTC
CDR3: CASSLADRFSYEQYF

V: TRBV9
J: TRBJ2-7
length: 14
D: TRBD1
DNA: TGTGCCAGCAGCGTCGGGACAGGGACTTTCGAGCAGTACTTC
CDR3: CASSVGTGTFEQYF

V: TRBV7-2
J: TRBJ1-2
length: 16
D: TRBD1
DNA: TGTGCCAGCAGCCTTTCCGGGACAGGGAAAAACTATGGCTACACCTTC
CDR3: CASSLSGTGKNYGYTF

V: TRBV28
J: TRBJ2-7
length: 15
D: TRBD1
DNA: TGTGCCAGCAAATTAGGGACAGCCCGTAGCTACGAGCAGTACTTC
CDR3: CASKLGTARSYEQYF

V: TRBV5-1
J: TRBJ1-2
length: 13
D: NA
DNA: TGCGCCAGCAGCTTGGCGCTCGGGGAAGGCTACACCTTC
CDR3: CASSLALGEGYTF

V: TRBV11-3
J: TRBJ2-7
length: 14
D: NA
DNA: TGTGCCAGCAGCGCGGGACAGATCTCCTACGAGCAGTACTTC
CDR3: CASSAGQISYEQYF

V: TRBV6-1
J: TRBJ2-7
length: 16
D: TRBD1
DNA: TGTGCCAGCAGTGAAGCATCGACAGGGGGAATCTACGAGCAGTACTTC
CDR3: CASSEASTGGIYEQYF

V: TRBV5-4
J: TRBJ2-3
length: 16
D: TRBD2
DNA: TGTGCCAGCAGCTCCCGACTAGCGGGAGGGGTAGATACGCAGTATTTT
CDR3: CASSSRLAGGVDTQYF

V: TRBV6-5
J: TRBJ1-3
length: 14
D: NA
DNA: TGTGCCAGCAGTTACGGACAGACTGGAAACACCATATATTTT
CDR3: CASSYGQTGNTIYF

V: TRBV7-9
J: TRBJ1-2
length: 12
D: NA
DNA: TGTGCCAGCATTCAGTACGGGTATGGCTACACCTTC
CDR3: CASIQYGYGYTF

V: TRBV15
J: TRBJ2-7
length: 16
D: NA
DNA: TGTGCCACCAGCCGACTGTGGCGGGCCAGCTCCTACGAGCAGTACTTC
CDR3: CATSRLWRASSYEQYF

V: TRBV27
J: TRBJ2-7
length: 15
D: NA
DNA: TGTGCCAGCAGTTCGACAGGGGCAAGGGAGGGCGAGCAGTACTTC
CDR3: CASSSTGAREGEQYF

V: TRBV19
J: TRBJ1-1
length: 14
D: NA
DNA: TGTGCCAGTTCCCTCGGCAGGGGCAGCACTGAAGCTTTCTTT
CDR3: CASSLGRGSTEAFF

V: TRBV6-5
J: TRBJ2-1
length: 15
D: NA
DNA: TGTGCCAGCCGATCGCTGGGGGGGCCCTACAATGAGCAGTTCTTC
CDR3: CASRSLGGPYNEQFF

V: TRBV9
J: TRBJ1-4
length: 14
D: NA
DNA: TGTGCCAGCAGCGTAGGAGGAGGGAATGAAAAACTGTTTTTT
CDR3: CASSVGGGNEKLFF

V: TRBV7-9
J: TRBJ2-1
length: 14
D: TRBD2
DNA: TGTGCCAGTACGGGGAGGGTAAGCTACAATGAGCAGTTCTTC
CDR3: CASTGRVSYNEQFF

V: TRBV30
J: TRBJ2-7
length: 14
D: TRBD2
DNA: TGTGCCTGGACGGGTAGCGGGAGGGTTTACGAGCAGTACTTC
CDR3: CAWTGSGRVYEQYF

V: TRBV5-1
J: TRBJ1-4
length: 17
D: TRBD1
DNA: TGCGCCAGCAGCCCGGGACAGGGGGGATTGACTAATGAAAAACTGTTTTTT
CDR3: CASSPGQGGLTNEKLFF

V: TRBV5-6
J: TRBJ2-7
length: 13
D: NA
DNA: TGTGCCAGCAGTCCAGGATCCGCCTACGAGCAGTACTTC
CDR3: CASSPGSAYEQYF

V: TRBV19
J: TRBJ1-5
length: 15
D: NA
DNA: TGTGCCAGTACCCCTTGGGCAGGGGACAATCAGCCCCAGCATTTT
CDR3: CASTPWAGDNQPQHF

V: TRBV2
J: TRBJ2-1
length: 19
D: NA
DNA: TGTGCCAGCAGCGCTATTTTGCTCCTACAGCGGAGCTCCTACAATGAGCAGTTCTTC
CDR3: CASSAILLLQRSSYNEQFF

V: TRBV12-5
J: TRBJ1-1
length: 15
D: TRBD1
DNA: TGTGCTAGTGGTTTCCCCCTTGACAGGGCCGCTGAAGCTTTCTTT
CDR3: CASGFPLDRAAEAFF

V: TRBV2
J: TRBJ2-7
length: 15
D: TRBD1
DNA: TGTGCCAGCAGTGGACTCCGGGACAGCTCCTACGAGCAGTACTTC
CDR3: CASSGLRDSSYEQYF

V: TRBV27
J: TRBJ2-2
length: 14
D: NA
DNA: TGTGCCAGCCAACCCGGGTTGAACACCGGGGAGCTGTTTTTT
CDR3: CASQPGLNTGELFF